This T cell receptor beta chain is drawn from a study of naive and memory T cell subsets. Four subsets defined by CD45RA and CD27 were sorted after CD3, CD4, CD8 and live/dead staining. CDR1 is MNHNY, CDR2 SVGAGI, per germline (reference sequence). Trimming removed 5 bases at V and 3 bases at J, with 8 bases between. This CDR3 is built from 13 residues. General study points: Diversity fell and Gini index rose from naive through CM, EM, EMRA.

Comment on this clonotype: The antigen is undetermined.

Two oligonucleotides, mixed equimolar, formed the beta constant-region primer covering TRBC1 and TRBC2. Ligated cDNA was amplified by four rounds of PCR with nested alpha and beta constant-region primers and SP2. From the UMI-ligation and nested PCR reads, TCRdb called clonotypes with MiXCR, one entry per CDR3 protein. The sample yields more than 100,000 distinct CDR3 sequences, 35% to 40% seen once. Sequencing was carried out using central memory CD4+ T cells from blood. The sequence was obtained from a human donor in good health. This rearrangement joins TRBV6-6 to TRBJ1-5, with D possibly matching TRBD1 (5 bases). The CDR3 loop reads CASSRDYNQPQHF. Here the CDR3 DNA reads TGTGCCAGCAGTCGGGACTACAATCAGCCCCAGCATTTT.